This T cell receptor beta chain was obtained from a study of T cell repertoires in cytomegalovirus infection. Overall study context: Public TCR beta signatures provided an indication of both CMV infection and a matching HLA type.

V lost 5 bases to trimming and J lost 2 bases, with 13 bases between them. Germline V gene data show CDR1 as MNHEY and CDR2 as SVGAGI. The CDR3 is made up of 15 amino acids. TCRdb reprocessed the reads via MiXCR and lists one record per CDR3 protein. The sample has a few hundred thousand distinct CDR3 sequences, about a sixth seen once. The rearrangement joins TRBV6-5 to TRBJ1-5; no firm D call. Sequenced material: PBMCs. This receptor was obtained from a human donor in good health (CMV status not recorded). Some clones in this sample may be carry-over from other donors' samples. The CDR3, as DNA: TGTGCCAGCAGTGCCCGTGGGAAGGGCAATCAGCCCCAGCATTTT. Translating it yields CASSARGKGNQPQHF.